These 25 T cell receptor beta chains share one sample of origin, sequenced in a study of blood T cell repertoires in COVID-19. Sequenced by immunoSEQ multiplex PCR; TCRdb stores in-frame clones only, minus some. The table lists under 300,000 clones, over 65% of them singletons. The specimen was peripheral blood. These receptors were taken from a man aged 55 to 70 who had recovered from COVID-19.

V is TRBV5-1 and J is TRBJ1-1; no definite D call. This CDR3 comprises 15 residues. Trimming removed 0 bases from V and 4 bases from J, with 13 bases in between. Germline V CDR1 and CDR2: SGHRS, YFSETQ. CDR3 nucleotide sequence: TGCGCCAGCAGCTTGGTCCAGGCGGGTGGCACTGAAGCTTTCTTT. Encoded protein: CASSLVQAGGTEAFF. Full variable domain (rest looked up from reference TRBV5-1 and TRBJ1-1): KAGVTQTPRYLIKTRGQQVTLSCSPISGHRSVSWYQQTPGQGLQFLFEYFSETQRNKGNFPGRFSGRQFSNSRSEMNVSTLELGDSALYLCASSLVQAGGTEAFFGQGTRLTVV.

The chain uses TRBV27 and TRBJ2-2; possible D gene TRBD2, 5 bases. Germline V gene lookup returns CDR1 MNHEY and CDR2 SMNVEV (reference sequence). Trimming cost V 5 bases and J 6 bases, with 19 bases left between them. CDR3 length: 16 amino acids. CDR3 DNA: TGTGCCAGCAGTCCGATAGCGTTTGGTTTCCCCGGGGAGCTGTTTTTT. Amino acid sequence: CASSPIAFGFPGELFF.

The rearrangement uses TRBV28 and TRBJ1-5; D unresolved. V was trimmed by 2 bases and J by 6 bases, leaving 8 bases between them. The CDR3 covers 13 residues. Germline CDR1 reads MDHEN; CDR2 reads SYDVKM. CDR3 DNA: TGTGCCAGCAGTTTAGGTTTCGGTCAGCCCCAGCATTTT. Protein product: CASSLGFGQPQHF.

The chain uses TRBV7-2 and TRBJ1-1; 7 bases agree with TRBD1. V shed 5 bases and J 6 bases; nucleotides not matched to a gene: 9. Germline assignment: CDR1 SGHTA and CDR2 FQGNSA. The CDR3 has 14 residues. The CDR3: CASSPDRRSAEAFF. CDR3 DNA: TGTGCCAGCAGCCCGGACAGGCGGTCGGCTGAAGCTTTCTTT.

The rearrangement joins TRBV7-6 to TRBJ2-3; weak D call: TRBD2 (6 bases). From germline, CDR1 is SGHVS and CDR2 FNYEAQ. Trimming stripped 3 bases from V and 0 bases from J, with 13 bases between. The length of the CDR3 is 16 residues. The CDR3 sequence: CASSLGTGLSTDTQYF. DNA for the CDR3: TGTGCCAGCAGCTTGGGGACGGGACTGAGCACAGATACGCAGTATTTT.

The V and J genes are TRBV27 and TRBJ2-7; tentative D call: TRBD1 (6 bases). Germline lookup yields CDR1 MNHEY and CDR2 SMNVEV (reference sequence). The CDR3 is 14 amino acids. V was pared by 5 bases and J by 6 bases, with 17 bases between. CDR3 loop: CASSQGPRAAEQYF. The CDR3 coding sequence is TGTGCCAGCAGTCAGGGGCCACGAGCGGCCGAGCAGTACTTC.

V gene TRBV27 combines with J gene TRBJ2-5; possibly TRBD2 for D (5 bases). Trimming stripped 6 bases from V and 5 bases from J, with 13 bases between. This CDR3 contains 13 residues. In germline, CDR1 is MNHEY, CDR2 SMNVEV (reference sequence). This chain's CDR3 is CASRILGSETQYF. The DNA of the CDR3 is TGTGCCAGCAGAATACTAGGGTCGGAGACCCAGTACTTC.

The chain is built from TRBV4-1 and TRBJ2-3, with unresolved D. The V and J ends lost 4 bases and 4 bases respectively, with 9 bases between them. This CDR3 region has 13 residues. Germline V lookup: CDR1 MGHRA, CDR2 YSYEKL. This CDR3 is CASSLPIADTQYF. CDR3 nucleotide sequence: TGCGCCAGCAGCCTTCCTATCGCAGATACGCAGTATTTT.

This chain uses TRBV10-1 with TRBJ2-7, with D possibly matching TRBD2 (5 bases). The germline gives CDR1 WNHNN, CDR2 SYGVQD (reference sequence). The V and J ends lost 0 bases and 5 bases respectively, with 14 bases between them. CDR3 length equals 15 residues. The CDR3 DNA reads TGCGCCAGCAGTGAGTCGATATCTTACGGGAACGAGCAGTACTTC. This gives the protein CASSESISYGNEQYF.

J is TRBJ2-7 and V is TRBV6-5; D gene ambiguous. Germline V gene sequence: CDR1 MNHEY, CDR2 SVGAGI. Trimming pared 0 bases from V and 2 bases from J, leaving 11 bases between. The CDR3 has 15 residues. The CDR3 DNA reads as TGTGCCAGCAGTTACTCTGGCGGATTCGCCTACGAGCAGTACTTC. Protein: CASSYSGGFAYEQYF.

The gene calls are TRBV6-6 and TRBJ2-3, with D unresolved. This CDR3 contains 12 residues. Trimming removed 4 bases at V and 8 bases at J, with 10 bases between. In germline, CDR1 is MNHNY, CDR2 SVGAGI (reference sequence). CDR3 bases: TGTGCCAGCAGTTCCCTCATCGGTACGCAGTATTTT. Amino acid sequence: CASSSLIGTQYF.

This clone is a singleton in its sample. This sequence joins TRBV12-3 or TRBV12-4 and TRBJ2-3, with TRBD2 as a possible D gene (5 bases). Trimming shortened V by 6 bases and J by 0 bases, and 7 bases separated the two germline ends. The CDR3 loop spans 13 amino acids. This CDR3 reads CASRPGSTDTQYF. The DNA of the CDR3 is TGTGCCAGCAGACCGGGGAGCACAGATACGCAGTATTTT.

In this sample, this clone turned up a few times. The V call is TRBV7-2, the J call TRBJ2-3; 10 nucleotides line up with TRBD2. The V and J ends lost 5 bases and 4 bases, in that order; junction bases with no gene match: 12. CDR3 size: 17 residues. Per germline, CDR1 SGHTA and CDR2 FQGNSA. CDR3 residues: CASSLVAGGLSADTQYF. DNA for the CDR3: TGTGCCAGCAGCCTGGTAGCGGGGGGCCTTTCGGCAGATACGCAGTATTTT.

The genes are TRBV5-6 and TRBJ1-1; D is perhaps TRBD1 (6 bases). This CDR3 spans 16 amino acids. V lost 0 bases to trimming and J lost 1 base, with 13 bases between them. The germline CDR1 and CDR2 sequences are SGHDT and YYEEEE. CDR3: CASSLAGGAKNTEAFF. The DNA for the CDR3 is TGTGCCAGCAGCTTGGCCGGGGGGGCGAAGAACACTGAAGCTTTCTTT. Drawing the rest from reference TRBV5-6 and TRBJ1-1, the complete variable domain is DAGVTQSPTHLIKTRGQQVTLRCSPKSGHDTVSWYQQALGQGPQFIFQYYEEEERQRGNFPDRFSGHQFPNYSSELNVNALLLGDSALYLCASSLAGGAKNTEAFFGQGTRLTVV.

This clone was observed once. The rearrangement uses TRBV18 and TRBJ2-7; maybe TRBD1 (5 bases). The CDR3 has 14 amino acids. V was pared by 4 bases and J by 5 bases, with 15 bases between. Germline loops: CDR1 KGHSH, CDR2 LQKENI. The CDR3 bases are TGTGCCAGCTCACAGACGGCAGGGTGGGACGAGCAGTACTTC. Its translation: CASSQTAGWDEQYF. Full variable domain (remainder filled in from reference TRBV18 and TRBJ2-7): NAGVMQNPRHLVRRRGQEARLRCSPMKGHSHVYWYRQLPEEGLKFMVYLQKENIIDESGMPKERFSAEFPKEGPSILRIQQVVRGDSAAYFCASSQTAGWDEQYFGPGTRLTVT.

The chain combines TRBV5-1 with TRBJ2-1, with D perhaps matching TRBD1 (6 bases). This CDR3 comprises 16 residues. V lost 0 bases and J lost 7, with 17 bases in between. Germline V gives CDR1 SGHRS, CDR2 YFSETQ. The CDR3 protein is CASSLVPGVSLNEQFF. For the CDR3, the DNA is TGCGCCAGCAGCTTGGTTCCAGGGGTTTCCTTGAATGAGCAGTTCTTC.

The chain links TRBV3-1 (or the pseudogene TRBV3-2) to TRBJ2-7; D is perhaps TRBD2 (6 bases). CDR1 and CDR2 from the germline V gene are LGHDT and YNNKEL (reference sequence). The CDR3 spans 12 residues. V shed 4 bases and J shed 4 bases, with 8 bases lying between them. The CDR3 sequence is CASSPGDYEQYF. The CDR3 bases are TGTGCCAGCAGCCCGGGGGATTACGAGCAGTACTTC.

The chain links TRBV10-3 to TRBJ2-3, with 9 bases lining up with TRBD2. V lost 0 bases, J lost 4 bases, and 8 bases stayed unmatched. The CDR3 runs to 17 residues. Germline-derived CDR1 and CDR2 are ENHRY and SYGVKD. CDR3 nucleotide sequence: TGTGCCATCAGTGAGTCGAGCGGGCGGGGGGGGCCAGATACGCAGTATTTT. Translating it yields CAISESSGRGGPDTQYF.

This chain links TRBV5-1 with TRBJ2-3, with TRBD1 identical over 12 bases. The CDR3 runs to 17 residues. The V segment lost 4 bases and the J segment 1 base; nucleotides outside the gene matches: 7. Germline lookup yields CDR1 SGHRS and CDR2 YFSETQ. The CDR3 coding sequence is TGCGCCAGCAGCGCAGGGACAGGGGGCTTTCGCACAGATACGCAGTATTTT. Protein: CASSAGTGGFRTDTQYF.

This sequence joins TRBV7-9 and TRBJ2-7; the match to TRBD1 covers 8 bases. The germline V gene has CDR1 SEHNR and CDR2 FQNEAQ (reference sequence). This CDR3 is 14 amino acids long. The junction had 9 bases not matched to a gene; V was cut back by 5 bases and J by 6 bases. This CDR3 reads CASSHRTGIAEQYF. The CDR3, as DNA: TGTGCCAGCAGCCATCGGACAGGGATAGCCGAGCAGTACTTC.

V and J are TRBV7-2 and TRBJ2-5; 8 bases map to TRBD2. The germline V gene has CDR1 SGHTA and CDR2 FQGNSA. Losses at the gene ends were 4 bases for V and 10 bases for J; bases not matched to a gene: 20. The CDR3 is 17 residues long. The CDR3 DNA reads TGTGCCAGCAGCTCCCCCCCCGGGACTAGGGGGGGCGGGGACCAGTACTTC. Protein product: CASSSPPGTRGGGDQYF. Full variable domain (rest looked up from reference TRBV7-2 and TRBJ2-5): GAGVSQSPSNKVTEKGKDVELRCDPISGHTALYWYRQSLGQGLEFLIYFQGNSAPDKSGLPSDRFSAERTGGSVSTLTIQRTQQEDSAVYLCASSSPPGTRGGGDQYFGPGTRLLVL.

The CDR3: CASSVVWGADTEAFF. In DNA form, the CDR3 reads TGTGCCAGCAGCGTAGTTTGGGGCGCAGACACTGAAGCTTTCTTT. V gene TRBV9 combines with J gene TRBJ1-1, with D perhaps matching TRBD1 (5 bases). Per the germline V gene, CDR1 is SGDLS and CDR2 is YYNGEE. Trimming took 0 bases from V and 3 from J, leaving 12 bases between them. The CDR3 has 15 residues. The full variable domain, its missing parts supplied by reference TRBV9 and TRBJ1-1, is DSGVTQTPKHLITATGQRVTLRCSPRSGDLSVYWYQQSLDQGLQFLIQYYNGEERAKGNILERFSAQQFPDLHSELNLSSLELGDSALYFCASSVVWGADTEAFFGQGTRLTVV.

As for this clone: Other nucleotide sequences in the sample specify the same CDR3. The V call is TRBV3-1 (or the pseudogene TRBV3-2), the J call TRBJ2-7; D unresolved. CDR3 size: 11 residues. V dropped 2 bases and J dropped 4 bases, with 3 bases sitting between them. Germline V gives CDR1 LGHDT, CDR2 YNNKEL (reference sequence). The CDR3 DNA follows: TGTGCCAGCAGCCAATCATACGAGCAGTACTTC. Its translation: CASSQSYEQYF.

The chain couples TRBV29-1 to TRBJ1-2, with a possible D match to TRBD1 (5 bases). Germline CDR1 SQVTM, CDR2 ANQGSEA. Trimming took 7 bases from V and 8 from J, leaving 23 bases between them. The CDR3 totals 14 residues. The CDR3 region is CSAAEGRLGGGYTF. CDR3 nucleotide sequence: TGCAGCGCCGCTGAAGGACGCCTTGGGGGGGGCTACACCTTC.

This sequence joins TRBV3-1 (or the pseudogene TRBV3-2) and TRBJ1-2; D possibly corresponds to TRBD1 (6 bases). The ends were cut back, 0 bases at V and 0 bases at J, with 17 bases in the middle. CDR3 length: 18 amino acids. From germline, CDR1 is LGHDT and CDR2 YNNKEL (reference sequence). Here the CDR3 DNA reads TGTGCCAGCAGCCAAGACCCTCCGGACAGCTATTCTAACTATGGCTACACCTTC. Residues: CASSQDPPDSYSNYGYTF.